This TCR beta chain was identified in a study of blood T cell repertoires in COVID-19. Study details: Specimens from acute and convalescent COVID-19 originated in the United States, Italy and Spain. In each case, the material was cDNA or gDNA derived from T cells, B-cell-depleted T cells, or PBMCs.

Trimming shortened V by 4 bases and J by 4 bases, and 13 bases separated the two germline ends. This CDR3 has 14 amino acids. The germline V gene encodes CDR1 MNHEY and CDR2 SVGAGI. In the original workflow: Nucleated cell number was recorded as an estimate derived from reference gene primer amplification. Clones were sequenced by immunoSEQ multiplex PCR, and TCRdb holds only the in-frame ones, with some missing. The V and J calls and clone size are taken from that table; D and trimming were inferred from the DNA. The sample includes some 390,000 clones, 89% seen only once; the top ten take roughly 1.4%. A Seattle source enrolled patients during active infection and followed them longitudinally.

This sequence joins TRBV6-5 and TRBJ1-2; D may be TRBD1 (6 bases). Sequencing was carried out using peripheral blood. The receptor was isolated from a woman in her 40s with COVID-19, enrolled during active disease. This CDR3 reads CASSSTGYGYGYTF. The CDR3 nucleotides are TGTGCCAGCAGTTCAACAGGGTACGGCTATGGCTACACCTTC.